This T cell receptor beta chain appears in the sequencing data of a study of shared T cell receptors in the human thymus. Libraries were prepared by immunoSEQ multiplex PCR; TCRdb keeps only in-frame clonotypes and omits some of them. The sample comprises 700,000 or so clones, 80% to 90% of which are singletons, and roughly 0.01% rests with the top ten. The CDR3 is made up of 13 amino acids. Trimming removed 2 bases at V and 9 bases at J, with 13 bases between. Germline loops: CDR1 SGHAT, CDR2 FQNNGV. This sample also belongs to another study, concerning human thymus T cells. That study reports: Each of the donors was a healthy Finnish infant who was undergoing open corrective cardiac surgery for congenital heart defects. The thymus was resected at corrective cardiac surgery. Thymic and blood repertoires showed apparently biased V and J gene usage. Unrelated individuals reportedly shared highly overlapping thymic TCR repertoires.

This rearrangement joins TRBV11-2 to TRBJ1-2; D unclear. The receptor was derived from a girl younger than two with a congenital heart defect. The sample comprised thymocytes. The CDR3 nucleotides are TGTGCCAGCAGCTTAAGCGAGGAGCATCGCTACACCTTC. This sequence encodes CASSLSEEHRYTF.